This record looks at one T cell receptor beta chain sequence and its context. The antigen is not known. These data come from a study of CD8 T cells in Susac syndrome. Random hexamers were used to reverse transcribe the RNA input (roughly 0.5 to 1 ug). Coverage of TCR beta CDR3 amplification by immunoSEQ multiplex PCR extended to 54 Vbeta and 13 Jbeta. TCRdb passed the immunoSEQ multiplex PCR reads through MiXCR, listing each CDR3 protein once. The sample carries fewer than 80,000 distinct CDR3 sequences, about 94% recorded once. Study outcomes and limitations: Individuals included in the TCR sequencing and HLA analysis were acknowledged by the study to be relatively few in number.

Purification of the CD8+ and CD4+ T cells relied on negative isolation, and TEMRA cells underwent FACS enrichment. Germline V gene data show CDR1 as SGHAT and CDR2 as FQNNGV. V lost 6 bases to trimming and J lost 2 bases; unmatched junction nucleotides: 7. The length of the CDR3 is 15 residues. Sequenced sample: CD8+ T cells from PBMCs. The receptor comes from a human donor with multiple sclerosis. The chain links TRBV11-2 to TRBJ2-1; 7 bases fit TRBD1. CDR3 nucleotide sequence: TGTGCCAGCAGGTTAACCGGGACAGCCTACAATGAGCAGTTCTTC. Its translation is CASRLTGTAYNEQFF. Combining the CDR3 with reference TRBV11-2 and TRBJ2-1 gives the whole variable domain EAGVAQSPRYKIIEKRQSVAFWCNPISGHATLYWYQQILGQGPKLLIQFQNNGVVDDSQLPKDRFSAERLKGVDSTLKIQPAKLEDSAVYLCASRLTGTAYNEQFFGPGTRLTVL.